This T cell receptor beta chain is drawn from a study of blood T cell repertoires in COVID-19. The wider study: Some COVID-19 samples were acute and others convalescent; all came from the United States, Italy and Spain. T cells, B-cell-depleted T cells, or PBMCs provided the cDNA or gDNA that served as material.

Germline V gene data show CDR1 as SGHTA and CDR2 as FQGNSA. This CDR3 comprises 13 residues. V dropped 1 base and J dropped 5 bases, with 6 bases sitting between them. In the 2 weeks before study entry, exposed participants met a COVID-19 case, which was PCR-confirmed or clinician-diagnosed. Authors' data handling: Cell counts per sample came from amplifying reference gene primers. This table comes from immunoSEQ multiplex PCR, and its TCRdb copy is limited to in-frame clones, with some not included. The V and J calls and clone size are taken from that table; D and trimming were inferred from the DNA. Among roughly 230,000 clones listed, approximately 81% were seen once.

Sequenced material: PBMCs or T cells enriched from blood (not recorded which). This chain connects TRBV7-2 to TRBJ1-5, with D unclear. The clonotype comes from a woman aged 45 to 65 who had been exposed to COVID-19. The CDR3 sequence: CASSLVADQPQHF. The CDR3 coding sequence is TGTGCCAGCAGCTTAGTGGCGGATCAGCCCCAGCATTTT.